The text below deals with one T cell receptor beta chain. The sample originates from a study of blood T cell repertoires in COVID-19. The germline V gene has CDR1 LGHNA and CDR2 YNFKEQ. The CDR3 is 17 residues long. V shed 1 base, J shed 5 bases, and the junction held 9 bases outside the gene matches. The authors' processing: Cell counts per sample came from amplifying reference gene primers. The method was immunoSEQ multiplex PCR; TCRdb's version includes in-frame clones alone and lacks a portion of them. V, J and clone size are those of that table, while D and trimming were read from the DNA. Of fewer than 50,000 clones detected, roughly 85% appear once; the ten largest clones hold 10% to 15%.

The gene calls are TRBV4-2 and TRBJ2-3; 10 bases match TRBD2. The sequencing input was peripheral blood. The TCR was taken from a human donor in a cohort sampled during active COVID-19. In DNA, the CDR3 is TGTGCCAGCAGCCAAGCAGTAGAAGCGGGGGGGGTAGATACGCAGTATTTT. As protein: CASSQAVEAGGVDTQYF.